These T cell receptor beta chains were read from a single sample in a study of blood T cells in healthy people across ages. TCRdb processed the 5' RACE reads anew with MiXCR; each CDR3 protein has one entry. Among over 1,500,000 distinct CDR3 sequences listed, roughly 43% were seen once. Specimen: blood. The receptors originated from a human donor in good health. The CDR3 runs from the conserved cysteine through the conserved F or W. Each record gives: CDR3 protein, CDR3 DNA, D gene, V gene, clone size, J gene. D genes are given only for firm matches. A clone size is listed for some rows: how often the clone was seen (once, few, many), or a class if it is expanded.

CDR3aa: CASSQGLPGGQEYYEQYF
CDR3nt: TGCGCCAGCAGCCAAGGTCTCCCAGGGGGACAGGAGTACTACGAGCAGTACTTC
d_gene: TRBD1
v_gene: TRBV4-3
abundance: -
j_gene: TRBJ2-7

CDR3aa: CATDPSGGSDTQYF
CDR3nt: TGTGCCACCGATCCTAGCGGGGGTTCTGATACGCAGTATTTT
d_gene: TRBD2
v_gene: TRBV10-3
abundance: many
j_gene: TRBJ2-3

CDR3aa: CASSDLREVESYEQYF
CDR3nt: TGTGCCAGTAGTGACCTCAGGGAAGTAGAGTCCTACGAGCAGTACTTC
d_gene: -
v_gene: TRBV6-1
abundance: few
j_gene: TRBJ2-7

CDR3aa: CSARDAKTGANNEQFF
CDR3nt: TGCAGTGCTAGAGATGCTAAAACGGGGGCTAACAATGAGCAGTTCTTC
d_gene: -
v_gene: TRBV20-1
abundance: few
j_gene: TRBJ2-1

CDR3aa: CASRPLGGTNTGELFF
CDR3nt: TGTGCCAGCAGACCCCTGGGGGGGACGAACACCGGGGAGCTGTTTTTT
d_gene: TRBD2
v_gene: TRBV28
abundance: -
j_gene: TRBJ2-2

CDR3aa: CASSLTTGGAGTEAFF
CDR3nt: TGTGCCAGCAGCCTCACTACAGGGGGCGCGGGCACTGAAGCTTTCTTT
d_gene: TRBD1
v_gene: TRBV4-2
abundance: -
j_gene: TRBJ1-1

CDR3aa: CSTRQTDRRETQYF
CDR3nt: TGCAGTACTAGACAAACAGACAGAAGAGAGACCCAGTACTTC
d_gene: -
v_gene: TRBV20-1
abundance: -
j_gene: TRBJ2-5

CDR3aa: CAIIEGQRTQETQYF
CDR3nt: TGTGCCATCATAGAGGGGCAGCGGACACAAGAGACCCAGTACTTC
d_gene: -
v_gene: TRBV7-2
abundance: -
j_gene: TRBJ2-5

CDR3aa: CASSQQSDEQFF
CDR3nt: TGTGCCAGCAGCCAACAGAGCGATGAGCAGTTCTTC
d_gene: -
v_gene: TRBV7-2
abundance: -
j_gene: TRBJ2-1

CDR3aa: CASSDIVPRDGYTF
CDR3nt: TGTGCCAGCAGTGATATAGTTCCGAGGGATGGCTACACCTTC
d_gene: -
v_gene: TRBV6-1
abundance: once
j_gene: TRBJ1-2

CDR3aa: CASSISGTQETQYF
CDR3nt: TGTGCCAGCAGTATATCCGGGACTCAAGAGACCCAGTACTTC
d_gene: -
v_gene: TRBV28
abundance: -
j_gene: TRBJ2-5

CDR3aa: CSVVTGPYERYF
CDR3nt: TGCAGCGTTGTAACCGGGCCCTACGAGCGGTACTTC
d_gene: -
v_gene: TRBV29-1
abundance: -
j_gene: TRBJ2-7

CDR3aa: CASSFGGQGIQYF
CDR3nt: TGTGCCAGCAGCTTCGGGGGGCAAGGCATTCAGTACTTC
d_gene: -
v_gene: TRBV7-2
abundance: -
j_gene: TRBJ2-4

CDR3aa: CASSLDGVLGNNEQFF
CDR3nt: TGCGCCAGCAGCTTGGACGGGGTATTGGGAAACAATGAGCAGTTCTTC
d_gene: -
v_gene: TRBV5-1
abundance: -
j_gene: TRBJ2-1

CDR3aa: CASSYRNRGLGYGYTF
CDR3nt: TGTGCCAGCAGTTACCGGAACAGGGGGCTAGGCTATGGCTACACCTTC
d_gene: TRBD1
v_gene: TRBV6-5
abundance: -
j_gene: TRBJ1-2

CDR3aa: CASKDRATEAFF
CDR3nt: TGTGCCAGCAAAGACAGGGCCACTGAAGCTTTCTTT
d_gene: TRBD1
v_gene: TRBV2
abundance: -
j_gene: TRBJ1-1

CDR3aa: CSAKGITGGGQANSPLHF
CDR3nt: TGCAGTGCTAAGGGTATTACAGGGGGAGGACAGGCTAATTCACCCCTCCACTTT
d_gene: TRBD1
v_gene: TRBV20-1
abundance: -
j_gene: TRBJ1-6

CDR3aa: CASSQDRGTATYEQDF
CDR3nt: TGCGCCAGCAGCCAAGATCGCGGGACAGCCACCTACGAGCAGGACTTC
d_gene: -
v_gene: TRBV4-3
abundance: -
j_gene: TRBJ2-1

CDR3aa: CASSPTAYEQYF
CDR3nt: TGTGCCAGCAGTCCAACAGCCTACGAGCAGTACTTC
d_gene: -
v_gene: TRBV7-9
abundance: many
j_gene: TRBJ2-7

CDR3aa: CASSFTQGRGPGNEQFF
CDR3nt: TGCGCCAGCAGCTTCACACAGGGGAGGGGACCGGGCAATGAGCAGTTCTTC
d_gene: -
v_gene: TRBV5-1
abundance: -
j_gene: TRBJ2-1

CDR3aa: CASSHGDRRLQPQHF
CDR3nt: TGTGCCAGCAGCCATGGAGACAGGAGGTTGCAGCCCCAGCATTTT
d_gene: -
v_gene: TRBV4-2
abundance: -
j_gene: TRBJ1-5

CDR3aa: CASSRPLKYSGGYTF
CDR3nt: TGTGCCAGCAGTCGACCTTTAAAGTACAGTGGGGGCTACACCTTC
d_gene: -
v_gene: TRBV6-2/TRBV6-3
abundance: -
j_gene: TRBJ1-2

CDR3aa: CASSSPGEQETQYF
CDR3nt: TGTGCCAGCAGTTCCCCCGGGGAGCAAGAGACCCAGTACTTC
d_gene: -
v_gene: TRBV28
abundance: -
j_gene: TRBJ2-5

CDR3aa: CASSQGALGQPQHF
CDR3nt: TGCGCCAGCAGCCAAGGGGCCCTTGGTCAGCCCCAGCATTTT
d_gene: -
v_gene: TRBV4-1
abundance: -
j_gene: TRBJ1-5

CDR3aa: CSVGQGVTDTQYF
CDR3nt: TGCAGCGTTGGCCAGGGAGTCACAGATACGCAGTATTTT
d_gene: -
v_gene: TRBV29-1
abundance: many
j_gene: TRBJ2-3

CDR3aa: CATSRPGVAKNIQYF
CDR3nt: TGTGCCACGTCCAGACCGGGAGTTGCCAAAAACATTCAGTACTTC
d_gene: -
v_gene: TRBV6-6
abundance: few
j_gene: TRBJ2-4

CDR3aa: CASSYSRGTYNEQFF
CDR3nt: TGTGCCAGCAGTTACTCGCGGGGAACCTACAATGAGCAGTTCTTC
d_gene: -
v_gene: TRBV6-5
abundance: few
j_gene: TRBJ2-1

CDR3aa: CASSISGGLTDTQYF
CDR3nt: TGTGCCAGCAGCATCAGCGGGGGACTCACAGATACGCAGTATTTT
d_gene: TRBD2
v_gene: TRBV4-2
abundance: few
j_gene: TRBJ2-3

CDR3aa: CSAAGGGQETQYF
CDR3nt: TGCAGTGCTGCAGGGGGAGGCCAAGAGACCCAGTACTTC
d_gene: -
v_gene: TRBV20-1
abundance: -
j_gene: TRBJ2-5

CDR3aa: CASRQGAVETQYF
CDR3nt: TGTGCCAGTCGACAGGGGGCGGTTGAGACCCAGTACTTC
d_gene: TRBD1
v_gene: TRBV12-3/TRBV12-4
abundance: -
j_gene: TRBJ2-5

CDR3aa: CSADRAVQETQYF
CDR3nt: TGCAGTGCTGATAGGGCAGTCCAAGAGACCCAGTACTTC
d_gene: -
v_gene: TRBV20-1
abundance: -
j_gene: TRBJ2-5